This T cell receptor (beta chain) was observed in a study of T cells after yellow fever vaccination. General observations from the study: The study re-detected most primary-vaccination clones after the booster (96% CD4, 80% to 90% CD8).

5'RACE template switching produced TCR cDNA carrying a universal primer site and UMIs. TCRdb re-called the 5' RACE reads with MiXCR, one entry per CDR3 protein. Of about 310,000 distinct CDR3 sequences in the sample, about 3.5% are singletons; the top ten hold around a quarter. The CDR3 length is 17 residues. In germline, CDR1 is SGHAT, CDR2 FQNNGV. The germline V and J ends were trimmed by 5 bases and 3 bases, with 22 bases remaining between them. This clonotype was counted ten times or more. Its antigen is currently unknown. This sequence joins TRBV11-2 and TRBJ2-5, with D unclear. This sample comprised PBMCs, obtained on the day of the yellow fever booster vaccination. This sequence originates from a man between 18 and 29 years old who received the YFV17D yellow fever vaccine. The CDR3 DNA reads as TGTGCCAGCAGCCCCCCACACCCTCGCGAGATTGAAGAGACCCAGTACTTC. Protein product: CASSPPHPREIEETQYF.